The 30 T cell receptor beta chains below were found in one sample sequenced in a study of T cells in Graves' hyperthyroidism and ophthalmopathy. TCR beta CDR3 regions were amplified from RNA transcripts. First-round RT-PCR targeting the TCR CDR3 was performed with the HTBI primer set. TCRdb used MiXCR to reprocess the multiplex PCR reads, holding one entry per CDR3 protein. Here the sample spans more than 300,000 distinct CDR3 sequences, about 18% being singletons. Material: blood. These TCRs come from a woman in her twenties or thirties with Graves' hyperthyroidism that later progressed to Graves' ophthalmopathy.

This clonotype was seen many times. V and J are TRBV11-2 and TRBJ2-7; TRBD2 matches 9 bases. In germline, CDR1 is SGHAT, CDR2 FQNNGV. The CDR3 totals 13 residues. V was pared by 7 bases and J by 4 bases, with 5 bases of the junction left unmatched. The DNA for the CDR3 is TGTGCCAGCATGGCGGGGGGGCCGTACGAGCAGTACTTC. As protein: CASMAGGPYEQYF.

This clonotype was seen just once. CDR3 amino acids: CASSPMTGPYSPLHF. In DNA, the CDR3 is TGTGCCAGCAGCCCAATGACAGGACCCTATTCACCCCTCCACTTT. This chain joins TRBV3-1 and TRBJ1-6, with D perhaps TRBD1 (6 bases). There are 15 residues in the CDR3. V was trimmed by 4 bases and J by 8 bases, leaving 15 bases between them. Germline V CDR1 and CDR2: LGHDT, YNNKEL (reference sequence).

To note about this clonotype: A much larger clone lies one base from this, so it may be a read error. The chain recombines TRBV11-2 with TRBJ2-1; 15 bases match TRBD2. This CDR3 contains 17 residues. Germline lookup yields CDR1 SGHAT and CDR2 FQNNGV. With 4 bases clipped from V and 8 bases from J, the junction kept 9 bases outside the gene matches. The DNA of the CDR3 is TGTGCCAGCAGCTCACGGACTAGCGGGGGGGTCAGGCATGAGCAGTTCTTC. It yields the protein CASSSRTSGGVRHEQFF.

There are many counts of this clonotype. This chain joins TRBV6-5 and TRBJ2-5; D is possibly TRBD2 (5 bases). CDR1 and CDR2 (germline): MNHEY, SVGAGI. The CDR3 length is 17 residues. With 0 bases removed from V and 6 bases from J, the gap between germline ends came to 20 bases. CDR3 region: CASSYSMWGLAGQTQYF. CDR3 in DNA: TGTGCCAGCAGTTACTCGATGTGGGGTCTAGCAGGTCAGACCCAGTACTTC.

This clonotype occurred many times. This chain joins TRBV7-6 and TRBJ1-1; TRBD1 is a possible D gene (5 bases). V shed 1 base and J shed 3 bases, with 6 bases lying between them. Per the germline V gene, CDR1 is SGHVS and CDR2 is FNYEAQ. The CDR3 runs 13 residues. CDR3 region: CASSLGGHTEAFF. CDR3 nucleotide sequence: TGTGCCAGCAGCTTAGGGGGCCACACTGAAGCTTTCTTT.

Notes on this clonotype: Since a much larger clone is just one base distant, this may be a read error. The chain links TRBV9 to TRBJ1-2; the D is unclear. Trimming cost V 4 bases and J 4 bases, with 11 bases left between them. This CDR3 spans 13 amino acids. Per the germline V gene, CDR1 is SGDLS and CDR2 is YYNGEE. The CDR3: CASSLELSYGYTF. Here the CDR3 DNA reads TGTGCCAGCAGCCTCGAGTTGAGCTATGGCTACACCTTC.

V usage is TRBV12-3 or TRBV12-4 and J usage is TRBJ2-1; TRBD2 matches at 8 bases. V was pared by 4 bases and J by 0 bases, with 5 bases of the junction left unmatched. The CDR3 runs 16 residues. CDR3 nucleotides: TGTGCCAGCAGTTCGCGAGCGGGAGCCTCCTACAATGAGCAGTTCTTC. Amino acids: CASSSRAGASYNEQFF.

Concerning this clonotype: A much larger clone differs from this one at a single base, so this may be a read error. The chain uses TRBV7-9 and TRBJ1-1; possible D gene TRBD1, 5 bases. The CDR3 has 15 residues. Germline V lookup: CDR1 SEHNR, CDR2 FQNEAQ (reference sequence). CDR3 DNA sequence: TGTGCCAGCAGCCTAACGGGGCAGGGTTTCACTGAAGCTTGCTTT. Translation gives CASSLTGQGFTEACF.

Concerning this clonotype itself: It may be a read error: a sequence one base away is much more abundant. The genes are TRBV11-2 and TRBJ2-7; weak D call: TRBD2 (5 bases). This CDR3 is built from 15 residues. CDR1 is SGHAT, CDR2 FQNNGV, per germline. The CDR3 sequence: CASSEGIGSGYEQCF. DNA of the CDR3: TGTGCCAGCAGCGAAGGGATAGGGAGTGGGTACGAGCAGTGCTTC.

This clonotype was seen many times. As DNA, the CDR3 is TGTGCCAGCAGCTTAGGACAGGCTAGCAATCAGCCCCAGCATTTT. It translates to CASSLGQASNQPQHF. The V and J genes are TRBV11-2 and TRBJ1-5; tentative D call: TRBD1 (6 bases). Germline V CDR1 and CDR2: SGHAT, FQNNGV. Deletions cut 1 base from V and 0 bases from J, with 7 bases between. The CDR3 runs 15 residues.

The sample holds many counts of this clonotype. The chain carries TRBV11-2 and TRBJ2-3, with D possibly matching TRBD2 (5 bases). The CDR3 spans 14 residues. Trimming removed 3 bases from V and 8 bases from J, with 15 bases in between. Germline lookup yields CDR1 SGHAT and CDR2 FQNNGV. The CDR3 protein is CASSFFASQTTQYF. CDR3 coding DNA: TGTGCCAGCAGCTTCTTCGCTAGCCAGACTACGCAGTATTTT.

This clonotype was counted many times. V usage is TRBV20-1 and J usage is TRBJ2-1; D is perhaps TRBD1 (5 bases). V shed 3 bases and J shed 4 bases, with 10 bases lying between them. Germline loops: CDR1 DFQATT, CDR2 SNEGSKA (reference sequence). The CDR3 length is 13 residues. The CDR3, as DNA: TGCAGTGCTAGGGACACCTTATACAATGAGCAGTTCTTC. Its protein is CSARDTLYNEQFF.

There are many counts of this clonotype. CDR3 in DNA: TGTGCCAGCAGTGATTTTGACACGGACTATGGCTACACCTTC. Its protein is CASSDFDTDYGYTF. V is TRBV2 and J is TRBJ1-2; D unresolved. Germline CDR1 is SNHLY and CDR2 is FYNNEI. The CDR3 length is 14 residues. V dropped 3 bases and J dropped 3 bases, with 11 bases sitting between them. The complete variable domain, with remaining parts taken from reference TRBV2 and TRBJ1-2, reads EPEVTQTPSHQVTQMGQEVILRCVPISNHLYFYWYRQILGQKVEFLVSFYNNEISEKSEIFDDQFSVERPDGSNFTLKIRSTKLEDSAMYFCASSDFDTDYGYTFGSGTRLTVV.

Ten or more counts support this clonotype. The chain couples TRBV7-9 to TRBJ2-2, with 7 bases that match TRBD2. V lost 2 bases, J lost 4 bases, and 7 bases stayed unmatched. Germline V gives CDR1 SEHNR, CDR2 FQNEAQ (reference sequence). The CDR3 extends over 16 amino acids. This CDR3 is CASSLIRTSVTGELFF. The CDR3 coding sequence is TGTGCCAGCAGCTTAATCCGCACTAGCGTCACCGGGGAGCTGTTTTTT.

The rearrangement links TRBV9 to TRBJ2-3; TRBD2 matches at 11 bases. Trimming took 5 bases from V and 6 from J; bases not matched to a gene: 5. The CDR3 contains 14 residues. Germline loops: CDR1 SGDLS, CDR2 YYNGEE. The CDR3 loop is CASSLGLAGDTQYF. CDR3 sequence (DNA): TGTGCCAGCAGTTTAGGACTAGCGGGCGATACGCAGTATTTT. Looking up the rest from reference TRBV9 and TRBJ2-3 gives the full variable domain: DSGVTQTPKHLITATGQRVTLRCSPRSGDLSVYWYQQSLDQGLQFLIQYYNGEERAKGNILERFSAQQFPDLHSELNLSSLELGDSALYFCASSLGLAGDTQYFGPGTRLTVL.

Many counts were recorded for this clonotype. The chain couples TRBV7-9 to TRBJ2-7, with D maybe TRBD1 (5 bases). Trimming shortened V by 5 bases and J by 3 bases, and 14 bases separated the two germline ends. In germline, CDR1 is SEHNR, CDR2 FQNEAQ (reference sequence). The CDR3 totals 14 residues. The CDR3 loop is CASSREDRNYEQYF. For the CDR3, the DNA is TGTGCCAGCAGCCGTGAAGACAGAAACTACGAGCAGTACTTC.

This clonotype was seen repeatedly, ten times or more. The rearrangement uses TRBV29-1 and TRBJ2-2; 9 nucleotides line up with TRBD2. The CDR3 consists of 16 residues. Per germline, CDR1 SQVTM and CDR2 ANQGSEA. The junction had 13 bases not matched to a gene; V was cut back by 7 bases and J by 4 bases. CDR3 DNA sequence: TGCAGCGCCGGGACTAGCTTGGTTTGGGGCACCGGGGAGCTGTTTTTT. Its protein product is CSAGTSLVWGTGELFF.

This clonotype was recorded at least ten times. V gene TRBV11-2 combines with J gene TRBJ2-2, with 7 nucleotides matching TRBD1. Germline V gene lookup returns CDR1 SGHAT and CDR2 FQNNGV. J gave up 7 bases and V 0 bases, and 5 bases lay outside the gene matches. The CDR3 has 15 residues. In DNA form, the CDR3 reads TGTGCCAGCAGCTTAGAGTACCAGGGGGACGGGGAGCTGTTTTTT. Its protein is CASSLEYQGDGELFF.

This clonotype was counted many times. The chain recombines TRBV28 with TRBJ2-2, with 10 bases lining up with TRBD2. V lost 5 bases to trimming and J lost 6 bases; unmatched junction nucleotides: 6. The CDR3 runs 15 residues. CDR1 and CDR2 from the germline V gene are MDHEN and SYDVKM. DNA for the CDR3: TGTGCCAGCAGTGGGCTAGCGGGAGTCCCCGGGGAGCTGTTTTTT. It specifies CASSGLAGVPGELFF.

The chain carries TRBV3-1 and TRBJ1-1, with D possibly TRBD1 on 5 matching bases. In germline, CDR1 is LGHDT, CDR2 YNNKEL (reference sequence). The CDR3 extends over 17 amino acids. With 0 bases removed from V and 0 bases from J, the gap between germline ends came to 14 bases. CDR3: CASSQDRFRQMNTEAFF. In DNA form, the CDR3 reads TGTGCCAGCAGCCAAGATCGGTTTAGACAGATGAACACTGAAGCTTTCTTT. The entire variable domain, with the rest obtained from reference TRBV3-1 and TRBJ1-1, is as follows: DTAVSQTPKYLVTQMGNDKSIKCEQNLGHDTMYWYKQDSKKFLKIMFSYNNKELIINETVPNRFSPKSPDKAHLNLHINSLELGDSAVYFCASSQDRFRQMNTEAFFGQGTRLTVV.

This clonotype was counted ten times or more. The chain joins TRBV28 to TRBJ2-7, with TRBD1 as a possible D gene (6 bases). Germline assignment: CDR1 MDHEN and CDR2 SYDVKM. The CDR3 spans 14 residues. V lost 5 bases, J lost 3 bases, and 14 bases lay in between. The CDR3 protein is CASSQTADSYEQYF. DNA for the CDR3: TGTGCCAGCAGTCAAACCGCGGACAGCTACGAGCAGTACTTC.

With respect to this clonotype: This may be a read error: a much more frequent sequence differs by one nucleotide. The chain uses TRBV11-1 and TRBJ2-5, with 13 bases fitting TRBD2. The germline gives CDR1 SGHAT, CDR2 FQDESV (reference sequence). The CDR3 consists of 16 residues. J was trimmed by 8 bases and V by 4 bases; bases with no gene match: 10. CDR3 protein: CASSSLLAGGRDTQYF. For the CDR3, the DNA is TGTGCCAGCAGCTCCCTACTAGCGGGAGGGCGGGATACCCAGTACTTC.

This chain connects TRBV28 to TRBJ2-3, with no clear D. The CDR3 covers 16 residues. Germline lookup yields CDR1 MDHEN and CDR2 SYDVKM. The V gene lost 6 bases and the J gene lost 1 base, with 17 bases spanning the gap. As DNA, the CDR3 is TGTGCCAGCAGCCCTGATATCGTAATCGGCACAGATACGCAGTATTTT. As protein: CASSPDIVIGTDTQYF.

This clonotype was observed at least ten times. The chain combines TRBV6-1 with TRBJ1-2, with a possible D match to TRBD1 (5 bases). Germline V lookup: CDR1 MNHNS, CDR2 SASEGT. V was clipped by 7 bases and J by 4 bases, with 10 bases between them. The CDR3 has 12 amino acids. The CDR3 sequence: CASTPGGYGYTF. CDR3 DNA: TGTGCCAGCACTCCCGGGGGCTATGGCTACACCTTC.

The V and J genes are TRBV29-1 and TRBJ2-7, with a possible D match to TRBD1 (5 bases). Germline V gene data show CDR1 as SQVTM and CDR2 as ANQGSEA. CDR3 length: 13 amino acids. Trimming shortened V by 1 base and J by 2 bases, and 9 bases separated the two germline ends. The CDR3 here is CSVEAGQTYEQYF. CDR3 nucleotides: TGCAGCGTTGAAGCAGGGCAAACCTACGAGCAGTACTTC.

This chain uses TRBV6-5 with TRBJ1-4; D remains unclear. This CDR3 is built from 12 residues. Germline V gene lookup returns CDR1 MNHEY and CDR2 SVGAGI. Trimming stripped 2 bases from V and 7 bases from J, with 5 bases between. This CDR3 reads CASSYSSEKLFF. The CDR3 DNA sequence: TGTGCCAGCAGTTACAGCTCTGAAAAACTGTTTTTT.

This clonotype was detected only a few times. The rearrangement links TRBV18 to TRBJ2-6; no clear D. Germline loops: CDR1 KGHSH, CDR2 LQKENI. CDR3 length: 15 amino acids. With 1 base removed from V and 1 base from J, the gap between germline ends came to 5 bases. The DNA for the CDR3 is TGTGCCAGCTCACCACTCCCTTCTGGGGCCAACGTCCTGACTTTC. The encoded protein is CASSPLPSGANVLTF. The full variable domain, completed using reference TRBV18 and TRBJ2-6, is NAGVMQNPRHLVRRRGQEARLRCSPMKGHSHVYWYRQLPEEGLKFMVYLQKENIIDESGMPKERFSAEFPKEGPSILRIQQVVRGDSAAYFCASSPLPSGANVLTFGAGSRLTVL.

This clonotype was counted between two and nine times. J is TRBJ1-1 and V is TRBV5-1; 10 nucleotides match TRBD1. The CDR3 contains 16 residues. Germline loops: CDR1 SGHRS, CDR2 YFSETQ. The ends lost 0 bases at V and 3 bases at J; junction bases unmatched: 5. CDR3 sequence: CASSLVGQGVDTEAFF. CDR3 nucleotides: TGCGCCAGCAGCTTGGTCGGACAGGGGGTCGACACTGAAGCTTTCTTT.

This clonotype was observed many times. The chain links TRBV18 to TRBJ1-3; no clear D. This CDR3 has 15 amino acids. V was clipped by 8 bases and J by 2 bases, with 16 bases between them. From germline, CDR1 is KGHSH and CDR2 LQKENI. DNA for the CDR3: TGTGCCAGCCGCATGGGGTTCTTCGCTGGAAACACCATATATTTT. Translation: CASRMGFFAGNTIYF.

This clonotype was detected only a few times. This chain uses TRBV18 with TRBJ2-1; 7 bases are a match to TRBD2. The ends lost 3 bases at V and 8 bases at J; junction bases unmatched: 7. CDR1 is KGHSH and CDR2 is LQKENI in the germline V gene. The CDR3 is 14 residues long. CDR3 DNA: TGTGCCAGCTCACCTAGGACTAGTCTCTATGAGCAGTTCTTC. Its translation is CASSPRTSLYEQFF.